This is a list of T cell receptor beta chains from one sample in a study of multiple sclerosis patients with progressive multifocal leukoencephalopathy. Profiled with immunoSEQ multiplex PCR; TCRdb holds only in-frame clones, not every one. The sample carries around 25,000 clones, less than 95% recorded once. The sequences come from PBMCs, collected from a patient treated with natalizumab. These receptors were obtained from a man aged 25 to 40 with multiple sclerosis. CDR3s include the opening cysteine and the closing phenylalanine or tryptophan. The order of the fields is V gene, CDR3 protein.

>TRBV15
CATSRSPTGGTGELFF
>TRBV7-9
CASSLGLAYNEQFF
>TRBV29-1
CSVDWDRVGDEQFF
>TRBV5-1
CASSLGGLRTLGSTEAFF
>TRBV7-2
CASSLGHQSDTQYF
>TRBV6-6
CASSYIADSTEAFF
>TRBV27
CASSPLGAGQGLQTQYF
>TRBV30
CAWRGAPGSYEQYF
>TRBV9
CASSDGQGTYNEQFF
>TRBV6-5
CASSQVRGTNQPQHF
>TRBV7-3
CASSPKLAGAATGELFF
>TRBV19
CASSTQGALGYGYTF
>TRBV7-9
CASSLALGEEQFF
>TRBV19
CASSIRTQQEPEAFF
>TRBV27
CASSAAPGQAYEQYF
>TRBV27
CASSFRAGETQYF
>TRBV15
CATSRDRAGAGTDTQYF
>TRBV7-8
CASSFRGPGELFF
>TRBV15
CATSTRRASGSYEQYF
>TRBV11-3
CASSSLSGSAQNEQFF
>TRBV7-9
CASSPGTSGSLDTGELFF
>TRBV7-6
CASSLDGSGEKLFF
>TRBV23-1
CASSHLDTYSYNEQFF
>TRBV4-3
CASSPGVAADEQFF
>TRBV6-6
CASSRLAGSTDTQYF
>TRBV11-2
CASSLAVVRLGEQYF
>TRBV7-3
CASSLSGSRNTEAFF
>TRBV27
CASSLPLRLAGGRTGELFF
>TRBV7-9
CASSPTADTQYF
>TRBV7-6
CASSPGPQGNYGYTF
>TRBV2
CASSDRYGYTF
>TRBV10-1
CASRRGMNTEAFF
>TRBV4-1
CASSPTGIVELFF
>TRBV10-3
CAISVNGGGELFF
>TRBV21-1
CASSKEVLWDRGPNYGYTF
>TRBV4-3
CASSQDRLAGGLSYNEQFF
>TRBV9
CASSVGSGIGEKLFF
>TRBV27
CASSLRAAGGNQPQHF
>TRBV7-9
CASSLRQETQYF
>TRBV9
CASSSTPWAGEETQYF
>TRBV19
CASSIGSGQGYTGELFF
>TRBV7-8
CASSPRRGTSGSYNEQFF
>TRBV7-2
CASSIGGSYSNQPQHF
>TRBV29-1
CSVEGSARNTEAFF
>TRBV6-5
CASSYSTYGSYEQYF
>TRBV7-9
CASSLVARMNTEAFF
>TRBV18
CASSSTTGSLAKNIQYF
>TRBV30
CAWSGSSGYEQYF
>TRBV6-1
CASSENHRGNIQYF
>TRBV30
CAWSPPGYYGYTF
>TRBV7-6
CASSVGLEEETQYF